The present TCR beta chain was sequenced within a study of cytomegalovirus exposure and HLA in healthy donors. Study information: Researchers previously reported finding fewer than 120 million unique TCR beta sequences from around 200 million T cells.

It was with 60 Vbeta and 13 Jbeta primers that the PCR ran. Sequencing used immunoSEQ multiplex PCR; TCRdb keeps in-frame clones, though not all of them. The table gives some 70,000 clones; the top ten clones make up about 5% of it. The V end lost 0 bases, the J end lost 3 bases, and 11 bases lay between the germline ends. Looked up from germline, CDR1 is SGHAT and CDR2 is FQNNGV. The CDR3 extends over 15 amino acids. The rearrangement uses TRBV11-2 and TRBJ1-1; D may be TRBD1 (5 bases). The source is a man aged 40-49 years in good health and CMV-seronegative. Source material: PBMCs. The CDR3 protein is CASSLERGWDTEAFF. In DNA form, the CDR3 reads TGTGCCAGCAGCTTAGAACGGGGGTGGGACACTGAAGCTTTCTTT.